This note documents a single T cell receptor (beta chain) sequence. Unmatched junction bases numbered 6, after V lost 4 bases and J lost 4 bases. The CDR3 is made up of 15 amino acids. Germline V gives CDR1 MGHRA, CDR2 YSYEKL. This specimen comes from a study of blood T cell repertoires in COVID-19. Study overall: T cells, B-cell-depleted T cells, or PBMCs supplied cDNA or gDNA.

Authors' analysis steps: Amplification of reference gene primers provided the estimated nucleated cell counts. The protocol was immunoSEQ multiplex PCR, while the TCRdb copy is restricted to in-frame clones and leaves out a portion. Clone size and the V and J calls come from that table; the DNA yielded D and trimming. The sample includes some 74,000 clones, approximately 80% of them seen just once. The chain has TRBV4-1 and TRBJ2-7, with 11 bases aligning to TRBD2. The specimen was peripheral blood. The TCR sequence derives from a man older than 75 with acute or convalescent COVID-19. This CDR3 reads CASSLGLAEEYEQYF. The CDR3 nucleotides read TGCGCCAGCAGCCTGGGACTAGCGGAAGAATACGAGCAGTACTTC.